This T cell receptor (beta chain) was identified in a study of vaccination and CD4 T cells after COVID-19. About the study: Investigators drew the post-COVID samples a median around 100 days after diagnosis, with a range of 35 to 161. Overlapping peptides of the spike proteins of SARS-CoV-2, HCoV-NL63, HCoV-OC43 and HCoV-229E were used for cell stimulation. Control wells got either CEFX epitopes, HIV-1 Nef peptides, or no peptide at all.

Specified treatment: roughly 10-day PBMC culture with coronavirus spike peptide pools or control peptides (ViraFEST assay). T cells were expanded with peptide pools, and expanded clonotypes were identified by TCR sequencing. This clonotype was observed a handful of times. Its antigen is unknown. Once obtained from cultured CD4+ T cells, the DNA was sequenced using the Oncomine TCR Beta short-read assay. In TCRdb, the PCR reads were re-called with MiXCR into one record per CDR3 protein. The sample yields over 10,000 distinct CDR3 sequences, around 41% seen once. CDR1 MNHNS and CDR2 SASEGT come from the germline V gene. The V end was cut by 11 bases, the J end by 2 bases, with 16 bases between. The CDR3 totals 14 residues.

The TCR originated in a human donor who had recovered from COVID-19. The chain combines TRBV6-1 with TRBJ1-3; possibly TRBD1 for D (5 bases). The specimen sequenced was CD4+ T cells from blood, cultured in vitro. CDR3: CAAREGHPGNTIYF. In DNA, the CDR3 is TGTGCCGCCAGGGAAGGGCACCCTGGAAACACCATATATTTT.